This entry describes one T cell receptor (beta chain). Its target is unknown. Sequencing was performed with immunoSEQ multiplex PCR; in TCRdb, only in-frame clones are kept and a portion is missing. Among 30,000 to 40,000 clones listed, nearly 75% were seen once. Germline loops: CDR1 SGHRS, CDR2 YFSETQ. This CDR3 has 13 residues. Trimming shortened V by 2 bases and J by 8 bases, and 8 bases separated the two germline ends. This specimen belongs to a study of OX40 agonist ivuxolimab in advanced cancers. Broader study findings: Averaged across samples, CD8+ T cells carried more expanded clones than CD4+ did. Nonresponders included some who also had low normalized T-cell clonal expansion.

The rearrangement links TRBV5-1 to TRBJ1-6; D gene unclear. The sequence derives from an adult with an advanced solid tumor such as melanoma, head and neck, liver or kidney cancer. The specimen was CD4+ or CD8+ T cells sorted from blood, collected in a trial of the OX40 agonist ivuxolimab. In DNA, the CDR3 is TGCGCCAGCAGCTTCTCGGGTGATTCACCCCTCCACTTT. Its protein is CASSFSGDSPLHF.